Listed below are T cell receptor beta chains from one sample, sequenced in a study of vaccination and CD4 T cells after COVID-19. Each CDR3 protein gets one entry after TCRdb re-called the PCR reads with MiXCR. The sample has about 7,000 distinct CDR3 sequences, 30% to 45% seen once; the top ten hold 15% to 20%. The antigens of these receptors remain unknown. The sequencing input was CD4+ T cells from blood, cultured in vitro. Receptors were obtained from a human donor in good health. CDR3s include the opening cysteine and the closing phenylalanine or tryptophan. D genes are given only for firm matches. Clone size is not always given. Where it is, it says once, few, many or a class for expanded clones.

size: few
J: TRBJ2-1
V: TRBV18
D: NA
DNA: TGTGCCAGCTCACCATCGGTAAGGGGAGGCCCGACTCGATACAATGAGCAGTTCTTC
CDR3: CASSPSVRGGPTRYNEQFF

size: few
J: TRBJ1-1
V: TRBV7-2
D: NA
DNA: TGTGCCAGCGAAAGGCAGGGGTCTTCGAACACTGAAGCTTTCTTT
CDR3: CASERQGSSNTEAFF

size: few
J: TRBJ2-7
V: TRBV27
D: TRBD2
DNA: TGTGCCAGTGGGGAAGCGGGGGGAAGCTCCTACGAGCAGTACTTC
CDR3: CASGEAGGSSYEQYF

size: NA
J: TRBJ2-2
V: TRBV12-3/TRBV12-4
D: NA
DNA: TGTGCCAGCAGTTTAGGGCTAGGGGGGGGAGGCACCGGGGAGCTGTTTTTT
CDR3: CASSLGLGGGGTGELFF

size: NA
J: TRBJ1-1
V: TRBV20-1
D: NA
DNA: TGCAGTGCAGAGATGGAGGCGAACACTGAAGCTTTCTTT
CDR3: CSAEMEANTEAFF

size: NA
J: TRBJ1-1
V: TRBV6-5
D: NA
DNA: TGTGCCAGCAGTTCCGGGGGGGGCAGGCCGGAAGCTTTCTTT
CDR3: CASSSGGGRPEAFF

size: once
J: TRBJ1-1
V: TRBV7-2
D: NA
DNA: TGTGCCAGCAGCTTAGAAGGAGGGGGAAACACTGAAGCTTTCTTT
CDR3: CASSLEGGGNTEAFF

size: few
J: TRBJ1-5
V: TRBV6-1
D: NA
DNA: TGTGCCAGCAGTGAACGGGCCGACAATCAGCCCCAGCATTTT
CDR3: CASSERADNQPQHF

size: NA
J: TRBJ2-7
V: TRBV7-5
D: NA
DNA: NA
CDR3: CISVSEGVWGAIRYEQYF

size: NA
J: TRBJ2-3
V: TRBV6-5
D: TRBD2
DNA: TGTGCCAGCAGTTACGTCGGGCTAGCGGGGCCTAGCACAGATACGCAGTATTTT
CDR3: CASSYVGLAGPSTDTQYF

size: NA
J: TRBJ1-1
V: TRBV18
D: TRBD1
DNA: TGTGCCAGCTCACCACGTATAGGGGGCGCGTCCCCGAACACTGAAGCTTTCTTT
CDR3: CASSPRIGGASPNTEAFF

size: NA
J: TRBJ2-1
V: TRBV20-1
D: TRBD1
DNA: TGCAGTGCTATTCCGGGACAGGGGCGCGGGATCCGGGGAGAGCAGTTCTTC
CDR3: CSAIPGQGRGIRGEQFF

size: NA
J: TRBJ1-2
V: TRBV5-6
D: NA
DNA: TGTGCCAGCAGTAGGTCCAGGGGCGTAGGTGGCTACACCTTC
CDR3: CASSRSRGVGGYTF

size: NA
J: TRBJ2-5
V: TRBV4-3
D: NA
DNA: TGCGCCAGCAGCCAAGTTTCGGGGCAAGAGACCCAGTACTTC
CDR3: CASSQVSGQETQYF

size: few
J: TRBJ2-2
V: TRBV7-7
D: NA
DNA: TGTGCCAGCAGCTTAGTAAGGGTTTCGAACACCGGGGAGCTGTTTTTT
CDR3: CASSLVRVSNTGELFF